This TCR beta chain was profiled in a study of shared clonotypes between healthy human individuals. Study-level results: Several donors shared approximately 5% of their naive CD4 clonotypes. Among non-shared clonotypes, generation probabilities were lower than among those shared by all four donors.

Germline CDR1 is SNHLY and CDR2 is FYNNEI. Unmatched junction bases numbered 7, after V lost 11 bases and J lost 2 bases. The CDR3 runs 13 residues. This clone was observed a handful of times. Its antigen remains unidentified. Method: immunoSEQ multiplex PCR; TCRdb's copy keeps in-frame clones and lacks some. The data hold around 940,000 clones, with 70% to 85% observed a single time. The receptor's source is a man aged 18 to 30 in good health. The rearrangement links TRBV2 to TRBJ2-5, with 8 bases matching TRBD2. The source material was memory CD4+ T cells sorted from blood. As to subset: CD45RA-negative fraction. Written as DNA, the CDR3 is TGTGCCTACCGAGCGGGAGAGCAAGAGACCCAGTACTTC. Amino acids: CAYRAGEQETQYF.